The clone carrying this T cell receptor beta chain was observed many times. Trimming removed 6 bases at V and 0 bases at J, with 12 bases between. Germline CDR1 reads DFQATT; CDR2 reads SNEGSKA (reference sequence). The CDR3 contains 14 residues. These data originate in a study of T cells in Graves' hyperthyroidism and ophthalmopathy. Study context: Blood from the periphery was taken at initial diagnosis, before any treatment.

The TCR beta CDR3 regions underwent amplification using RNA transcripts as the source. An initial round of RT-PCR targeting the TCR CDR3 relied on the HTBI primer set. Each CDR3 protein is one row after TCRdb ran MiXCR on the multiplex PCR reads. Among hundreds of thousands of distinct CDR3 sequences listed, less than 20% were seen once. The gene calls are TRBV20-1 and TRBJ2-1; D gene uncertain. The sequence was collected from a man in his forties or fifties with Graves' ophthalmopathy. Sequencing was carried out using blood. This CDR3 reads CSADTRSSYNEQFF. DNA of the CDR3: TGCAGTGCGGATACTCGCAGCTCCTACAATGAGCAGTTCTTC.